The rows below give T cell receptor beta chains drawn from one sample of a study of blood T cell repertoires in COVID-19. Profiled with immunoSEQ multiplex PCR; TCRdb holds only in-frame clones, not every one. The table has 440,000 or so clones, 70% to 90% seen once. The sequenced material came from peripheral blood. These receptors were obtained from a woman aged 40 to 50 with COVID-19, enrolled during active disease. Both conserved end residues are part of each CDR3. The D gene is left open where the match is weak. Some rows mark clone size as missing; the rest say once, few, many or name a class of expanded clone.

v_call	cdr3_length	d_call	j_call	clone_size	cdr3_nt	cdr3_aa
TRBV7-3	17	TRBD1	TRBJ2-3	-	TGTGCCAGCAGCCCAGGAAAGGGACAGGGGGCCGGAGATACGCAGTATTTT	CASSPGKGQGAGDTQYF
TRBV30	12	-	TRBJ2-7	-	TGTGCCTGGAGTAGAGGCACCTACGAGCAGTACTTC	CAWSRGTYEQYF
TRBV9	15	TRBD1	TRBJ2-7	-	TGTGCCAGCAGCGTGGGACGGGACAGGTCCCACGAGCAGTACTTC	CASSVGRDRSHEQYF
TRBV7-8	15	-	TRBJ2-1	-	TGTGCCAGCAGCTTAGTTGGGTCGGGATTCGATGAGCAGTTCTTC	CASSLVGSGFDEQFF
TRBV11-2	17	-	TRBJ1-6	few	TGTGCCAGCAGCCCCCAACAGCGGGGCGACAGCGAGGGCACCCTCCACTTT	CASSPQQRGDSEGTLHF
TRBV28	14	TRBD1	TRBJ1-5	-	TGTGCCAGCAGTGTACAGGGGGCCGAGCAGCCCCAGCATTTT	CASSVQGAEQPQHF
TRBV4-1	18	TRBD2	TRBJ2-1	-	TGCGCCAGCAGCCAAGGGGCTAGCGGGAGGCCGGGTTACAATGAGCAGTTCTTC	CASSQGASGRPGYNEQFF
TRBV7-2	12	-	TRBJ2-3	-	TGTGCCAGCAGCCTACAGGGAGATACGCAGTATTTT	CASSLQGDTQYF
TRBV3-1/TRBV3-2	14	-	TRBJ1-2	-	TGTGCCAGCAGCCAAGTGGCAGGGAACTATGGCTACACCTTC	CASSQVAGNYGYTF
TRBV6-5	16	-	TRBJ2-5	-	TGTGCCAGCAGTTCTATGGGGGGGCTCCCGGGGGAGACCCAGTACTTC	CASSSMGGLPGETQYF
TRBV27	12	-	TRBJ2-7	few	TGTGCCAGCGCCGGAGGGGCCTACGAGCAGTACTTC	CASAGGAYEQYF
TRBV7-9	14	-	TRBJ1-6	-	TGTGCCAGCAGCTCAGGACTGAGAAATTCACCCCTCCACTTT	CASSSGLRNSPLHF
TRBV3-1/TRBV3-2	17	TRBD2	TRBJ2-1	-	TGTGCCAGCAGCAAAAGGACTAGCGGGAGGGCCGCCAATGAGCAGTTCTTC	CASSKRTSGRAANEQFF
TRBV12-5	16	-	TRBJ2-3	-	TGTGCTAGTGGTTTAGGGCCCGGGAGAGGAACAGATACGCAGTATTTT	CASGLGPGRGTDTQYF
TRBV29-1	14	-	TRBJ2-7	-	TGCAGCGTTGAAGGCGGGATACAGCCCTACGAGCAGTACTTC	CSVEGGIQPYEQYF
TRBV5-6	13	-	TRBJ2-7	-	TGTGCCAGCAGCTTTGGTCAGGTAGGCGAGCAGTACTTC	CASSFGQVGEQYF
TRBV7-2	16	-	TRBJ2-2	-	TGTGCCAGCAGCTTAGGGTCAGGGGTTAGAACCGGGGAGCTGTTTTTT	CASSLGSGVRTGELFF
TRBV3-1/TRBV3-2	15	-	TRBJ1-5	-	TGTGCCAGCAGCCAAGATCAAGGGGGCAATCAGCCCCAGCATTTT	CASSQDQGGNQPQHF
TRBV5-1	11	TRBD1	TRBJ1-1	-	TGCGCCAGCAGCTACGGGACAGCGGCTTTCTTT	CASSYGTAAFF
TRBV7-9	14	-	TRBJ2-1	-	TGTGCCAGCAGCGCGGGGACTGGGGCGAGAGAGCAGTTCTTC	CASSAGTGAREQFF
TRBV5-1	14	TRBD1	TRBJ1-6	-	TGCGCCAGCAGCTCGGGACAGCTCAATTCACCCCTCCACTTT	CASSSGQLNSPLHF
TRBV5-1	17	TRBD1	TRBJ2-3	once	TGCGCCAGCAGCTTGGAGGTTAGGGACAGAAGCACAGATACGCAGTATTTT	CASSLEVRDRSTDTQYF
TRBV5-1	17	TRBD2	TRBJ2-1	-	TGCGCCAGCAGCCCTGGACTAGCGGGAGGGGGCTACAATGAGCAGTTCTTC	CASSPGLAGGGYNEQFF
TRBV4-3	15	TRBD1	TRBJ1-6	-	TGCGCCAGCAGCCAAGGCACAGGGGCTCTTTGGGCCCTCCACTTT	CASSQGTGALWALHF
TRBV6-2/TRBV6-3	12	TRBD1	TRBJ1-4	-	TGTGCCAGCAGTAGACAGGGGGTAAAACTGTTTTTT	CASSRQGVKLFF
TRBV7-9	15	TRBD1	TRBJ1-2	-	TGTGCCACCCTAGGCCGGACAGGATCTAACTATGGCTACACCTTC	CATLGRTGSNYGYTF
TRBV24-1	16	TRBD2	TRBJ2-3	-	TGTGCCACCAGTGATTCTTTAGCGGGAGAGCCCGATACGCAGTATTTT	CATSDSLAGEPDTQYF
TRBV4-2	14	TRBD1	TRBJ1-2	once	TGTGCCAGCAGCCCGAGGACAGGAATCTATGGCTACACCTTC	CASSPRTGIYGYTF
TRBV27	15	TRBD2	TRBJ2-5	-	TGTGCCAGCAGCCGCCTAGCGGGGGGCCAAGAGACCCAGTACTTC	CASSRLAGGQETQYF
TRBV27	16	TRBD1	TRBJ1-5	-	TGTGCCAGCAGTTTATCTGTAGACAGGGTGAATCAGCCCCAGCATTTT	CASSLSVDRVNQPQHF
TRBV21-1	17	-	TRBJ1-1	-	TGTGCCAGCAGCATTCTCTCCGGGACAGCCTTGAACACTGAAGCTTTCTTT	CASSILSGTALNTEAFF
TRBV7-6	18	-	TRBJ1-6	-	TGTGCCAGCAGCTTAGGTCGTTCGGCAGGGGAGGGGTATTCACCCCTCCACTTT	CASSLGRSAGEGYSPLHF
TRBV21-1	17	-	TRBJ1-1	once	TGTGCCAGCAACGCGGACAGGGGACAATACTTGAACACTGAAGCTTTCTTT	CASNADRGQYLNTEAFF
TRBV6-6	15	-	TRBJ1-2	once	TGTGCCAGCAGTCCGACCGGGGGGAGATTGCTTGGCTACACCTTC	CASSPTGGRLLGYTF
TRBV20-1	11	TRBD2	TRBJ2-7	-	TGCAGTCCCGGGAGGGGGGACGAGCAGTACTTC	CSPGRGDEQYF
TRBV6-5	13	-	TRBJ1-5	-	TGTGCCAGCAGTTACAGGGGTAATCAGCCCCAGCATTTT	CASSYRGNQPQHF
TRBV5-1	14	-	TRBJ2-7	-	TGCGCCAGCAGCTTAACAGGGTTCACCTACGAGCAGTACTTC	CASSLTGFTYEQYF
TRBV5-1	14	-	TRBJ2-1	-	TGCGCCAGCAGCTGGGGGGAAACCTACAATGAGCAGTTCTTC	CASSWGETYNEQFF
TRBV18	14	TRBD1	TRBJ1-2	-	TGTGCCAGCTCGCCCGGGACAGCGAGGGAAGGCTACACCTTC	CASSPGTAREGYTF
TRBV19	14	TRBD1	TRBJ2-7	-	TGTGCCAGTAGTACGGACAGGGGCATTTACGAGCAGTACTTC	CASSTDRGIYEQYF
TRBV7-8	16	TRBD2	TRBJ2-7	once	TGTGCCAGCAGCCCGGACGGACTAGCGTACTCCTACGAGCAGTACTTC	CASSPDGLAYSYEQYF
TRBV19	15	TRBD2	TRBJ2-7	-	TGTGCCAGTAGTATAGTACCCACTAGCGGGATCGAGCAGTACTTC	CASSIVPTSGIEQYF
TRBV14	19	-	TRBJ2-7	-	TGTGCCAGCAGCCAAGAATTCCCCTTGGGGGGGGCATCCTCCTACGAGCAGTACTTC	CASSQEFPLGGASSYEQYF
TRBV4-3	15	-	TRBJ1-3	-	TGCGCCAGCAGCCTTGACAGTTTTCGTGGAAACACCATATATTTT	CASSLDSFRGNTIYF
TRBV28	14	-	TRBJ1-2	once	TGTGCCAGCAGTTTTCCCGGGACTGAGTATGGCTACACCTTC	CASSFPGTEYGYTF
TRBV6-5	14	-	TRBJ2-2	-	TGTGCCAGCCCGGGGAAGGAACCAGCCGGGGAGCTGTTTTTT	CASPGKEPAGELFF
TRBV5-1	16	TRBD1	TRBJ1-2	-	TGCGCCAGCAGCTTGGCCCCGGGACAGGGGGCCTATGGCTACACCTTC	CASSLAPGQGAYGYTF
TRBV11-1	15	TRBD1	TRBJ2-3	-	TGTGCCAGCAGCTTATTGGGACAGGGCACAGATACGCAGTATTTT	CASSLLGQGTDTQYF
TRBV4-1	14	-	TRBJ1-5	few	TGCGCCAGCAGACCCACAGGGCAAAATCAGCCCCAGCATTTT	CASRPTGQNQPQHF
TRBV11-3	15	TRBD1	TRBJ1-1	-	TGTGCCAGCAGCTCCGGACAGGGGCCGAACACTGAAGCTTTCTTT	CASSSGQGPNTEAFF
TRBV24-1	16	TRBD1	TRBJ2-3	-	TGTGCCACCAGTGATCTCCGGGACAGGGGGGCAGATACGCAGTATTTT	CATSDLRDRGADTQYF
TRBV7-2	16	-	TRBJ1-2	-	TGTGCCAGCAGCTTAGGACAGTACAACGCCAGGTATGGCTACACCTTC	CASSLGQYNARYGYTF
TRBV5-1	15	TRBD1	TRBJ1-2	-	TGCGCCAGCAGCTTCGGACAGGGGGCGCTTAGTGGCTACACCTTC	CASSFGQGALSGYTF
TRBV6-5	15	-	TRBJ1-1	-	TGTGCCAGCGATTCGGGCCCCTCCAGGGCCACTGAAGCTTTCTTT	CASDSGPSRATEAFF
TRBV19	13	-	TRBJ2-5	-	TGTGCCAGTAGTACGGGACTTAGTGGGACCCAGTACTTC	CASSTGLSGTQYF